This T cell receptor (beta chain) was obtained from a study of cytomegalovirus exposure and HLA in healthy donors. Regarding the study as a whole: Presence/absence results assume similar sequencing depth per donor, which may not hold. The classifier was said to identify cytomegalovirus status with high specificity and sensitivity. A missense variant in DCLRE1C was later tied to TCR beta V- and J-gene trimming. A later examination showed that TCR association rates differed by HLA locus, with DRB1 most and HLA-C fewest.

PCR amplification relied on 60 Vbeta primers (plus 13 Jbeta primers). Assay: immunoSEQ multiplex PCR; the TCRdb copy retains only in-frame clones and omits some. The table includes about 62,000 clones, 70% to 75% detected once. There are 20 residues in the CDR3. Germline loops: CDR1 LNHDA, CDR2 SQIVND (reference sequence). V shed 3 bases and J 0 bases; nucleotides not matched to a gene: 12. As to this clone: Its specificity is unknown.

This clonotype was sampled from a woman aged 30 to 39 in good health and CMV-seronegative. Sequenced sample: PBMCs. This chain uses TRBV19 with TRBJ2-1; 12 nucleotides align to TRBD2. The CDR3 spells CASSIGGLAGGSPSYNEQFF. CDR3 coding DNA: TGTGCCAGTAGTATTGGAGGGCTAGCGGGAGGGTCCCCCTCCTACAATGAGCAGTTCTTC.